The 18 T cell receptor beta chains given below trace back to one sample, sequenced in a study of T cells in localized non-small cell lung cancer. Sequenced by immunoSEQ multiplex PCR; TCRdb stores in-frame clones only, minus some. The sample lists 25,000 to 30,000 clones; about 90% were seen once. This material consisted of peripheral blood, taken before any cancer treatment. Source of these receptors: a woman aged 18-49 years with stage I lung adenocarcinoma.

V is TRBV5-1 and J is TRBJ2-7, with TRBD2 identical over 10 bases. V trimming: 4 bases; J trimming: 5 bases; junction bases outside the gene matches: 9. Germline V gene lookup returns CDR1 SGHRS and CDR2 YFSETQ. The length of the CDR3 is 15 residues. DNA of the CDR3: TGCGCCAGCAGCGGACCGGGACTAGCGAACGACGAGCAGTACTTC. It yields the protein CASSGPGLANDEQYF.

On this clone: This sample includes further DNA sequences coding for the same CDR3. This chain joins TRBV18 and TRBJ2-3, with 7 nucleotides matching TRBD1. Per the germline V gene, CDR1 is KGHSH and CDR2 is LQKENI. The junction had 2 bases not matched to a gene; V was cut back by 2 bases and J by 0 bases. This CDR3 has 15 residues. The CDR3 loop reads CASSPDRESTDTQYF. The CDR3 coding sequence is TGTGCCAGCTCACCAGACAGGGAAAGCACAGATACGCAGTATTTT.

CDR3 sequence reads: CASSFLSGRAGETQYF. The CDR3 bases are TGTGCCAGCAGTTTTCTTAGCGGGAGGGCCGGAGAGACCCAGTACTTC. V and J are TRBV6-5 and TRBJ2-5; 11 positions match TRBD2. Germline CDR1 MNHEY, CDR2 SVGAGI. With V trimmed by 4 bases and J by 4 bases, 8 bases remained unmatched. This CDR3 spans 16 amino acids.

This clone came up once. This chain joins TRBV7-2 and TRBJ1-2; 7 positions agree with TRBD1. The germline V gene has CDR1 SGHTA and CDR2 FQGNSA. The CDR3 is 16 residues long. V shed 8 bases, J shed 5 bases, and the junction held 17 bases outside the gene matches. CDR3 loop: CASLPGTARLTYGYTF. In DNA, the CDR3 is TGTGCCAGCCTTCCTGGGACAGCGAGACTAACGTATGGCTACACCTTC. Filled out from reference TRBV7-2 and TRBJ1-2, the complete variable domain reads GAGVSQSPSNKVTEKGKDVELRCDPISGHTALYWYRQSLGQGLEFLIYFQGNSAPDKSGLPSDRFSAERTGGSVSTLTIQRTQQEDSAVYLCASLPGTARLTYGYTFGSGTRLTVV.

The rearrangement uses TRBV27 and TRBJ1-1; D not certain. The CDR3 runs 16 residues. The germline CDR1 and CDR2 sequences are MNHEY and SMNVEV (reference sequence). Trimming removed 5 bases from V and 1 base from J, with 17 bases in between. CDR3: CASSRLLGLENTEAFF. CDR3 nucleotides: TGTGCCAGCAGTCGACTGTTAGGACTAGAGAACACTGAAGCTTTCTTT.

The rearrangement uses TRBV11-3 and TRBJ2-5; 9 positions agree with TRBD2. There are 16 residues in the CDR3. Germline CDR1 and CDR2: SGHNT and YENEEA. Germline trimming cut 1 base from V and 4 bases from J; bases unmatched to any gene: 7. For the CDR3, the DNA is TGTGCCAGCAGCTTAGTCGGGACTAGCATCCGAGAGACCCAGTACTTC. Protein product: CASSLVGTSIRETQYF. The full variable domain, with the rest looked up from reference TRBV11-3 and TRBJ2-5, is EAGVVQSPRYKIIEKKQPVAFWCNPISGHNTLYWYLQNLGQGPELLIRYENEEAVDDSQLPKDRFSAERLKGVDSTLKIQPAELGDSAVYLCASSLVGTSIRETQYFGPGTRLLVL.

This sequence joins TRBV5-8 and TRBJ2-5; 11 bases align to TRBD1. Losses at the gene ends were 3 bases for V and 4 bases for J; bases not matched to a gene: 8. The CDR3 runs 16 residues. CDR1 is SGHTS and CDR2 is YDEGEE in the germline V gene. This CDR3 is CASSSFGGQGGETQYF. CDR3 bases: TGTGCCAGCAGCTCGTTTGGGGGACAGGGGGGAGAGACCCAGTACTTC.

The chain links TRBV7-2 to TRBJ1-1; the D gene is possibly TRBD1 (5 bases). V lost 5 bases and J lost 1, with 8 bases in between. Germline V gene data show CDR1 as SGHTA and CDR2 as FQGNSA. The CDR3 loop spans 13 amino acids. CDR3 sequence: CASSETANTEAFF. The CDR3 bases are TGTGCCAGCAGCGAGACAGCGAACACTGAAGCTTTCTTT.

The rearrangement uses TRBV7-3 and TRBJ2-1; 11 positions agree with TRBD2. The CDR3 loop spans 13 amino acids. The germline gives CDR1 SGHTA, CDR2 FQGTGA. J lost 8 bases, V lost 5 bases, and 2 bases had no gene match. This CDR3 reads CASSLAGGDEQFF. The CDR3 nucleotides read TGTGCCAGCAGCCTAGCGGGAGGAGATGAGCAGTTCTTC.

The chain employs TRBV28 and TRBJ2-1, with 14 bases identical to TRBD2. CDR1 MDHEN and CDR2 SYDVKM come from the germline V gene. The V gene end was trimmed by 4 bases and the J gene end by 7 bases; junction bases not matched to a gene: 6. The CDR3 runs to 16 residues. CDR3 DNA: TGTGCCAGCAGTTCTATGGGACTAGCGGGAGCAAATGAGCAGTTCTTC. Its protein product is CASSSMGLAGANEQFF.

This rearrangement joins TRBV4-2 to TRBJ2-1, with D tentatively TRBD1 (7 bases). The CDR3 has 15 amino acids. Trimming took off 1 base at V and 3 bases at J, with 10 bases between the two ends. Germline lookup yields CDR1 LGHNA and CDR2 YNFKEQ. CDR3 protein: CASSQGGTDYNEQFF. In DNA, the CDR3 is TGTGCCAGCAGCCAAGGCGGGACAGACTACAATGAGCAGTTCTTC.

CDR3: CAWSAGQFNEKLFF. CDR3 DNA: TGTGCCTGGAGTGCGGGGCAGTTCAATGAAAAACTGTTTTTT. The rearrangement uses TRBV30 and TRBJ1-4, with a possible D match to TRBD1 (5 bases). In germline, CDR1 is GTSNPN, CDR2 SVGIG (reference sequence). V lost 1 base to trimming and J lost 5 bases, with 11 bases between them. The CDR3 is 14 residues long. The full variable domain, its missing parts supplied by reference TRBV30 and TRBJ1-4, is SQTIHQWPATLVQPVGSPLSLECTVEGTSNPNLYWYRQAAGRGLQLLFYSVGIGQISSEVPQNLSASRPQDRQFILSSKKLLLSDSGFYLCAWSAGQFNEKLFFGSGTQLSVL.

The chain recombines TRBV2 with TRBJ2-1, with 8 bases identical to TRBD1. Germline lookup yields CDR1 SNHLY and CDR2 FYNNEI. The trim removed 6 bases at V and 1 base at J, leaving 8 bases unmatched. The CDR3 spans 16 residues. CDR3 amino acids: CASRPGGGVSYNEQFF. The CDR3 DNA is TGTGCCAGCAGACCAGGGGGCGGGGTTTCCTACAATGAGCAGTTCTTC.

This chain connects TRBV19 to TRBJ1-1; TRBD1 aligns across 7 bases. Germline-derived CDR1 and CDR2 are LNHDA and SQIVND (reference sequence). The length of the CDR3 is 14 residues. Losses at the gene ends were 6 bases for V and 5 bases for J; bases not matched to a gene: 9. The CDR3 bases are TGTGCCAGTAGCCCACAGGGGACGGGTACTGAAGCTTTCTTT. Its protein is CASSPQGTGTEAFF. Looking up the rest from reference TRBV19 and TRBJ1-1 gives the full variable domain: DGGITQSPKYLFRKEGQNVTLSCEQNLNHDAMYWYRQDPGQGLRLIYYSQIVNDFQKGDIAEGYSVSREKKESFPLTVTSAQKNPTAFYLCASSPQGTGTEAFFGQGTRLTVV.

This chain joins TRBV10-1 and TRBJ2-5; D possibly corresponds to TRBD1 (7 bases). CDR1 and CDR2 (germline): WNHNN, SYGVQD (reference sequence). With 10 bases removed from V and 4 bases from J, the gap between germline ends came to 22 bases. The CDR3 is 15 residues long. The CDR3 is CATTGETGEVETQYF. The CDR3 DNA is TGCGCCACTACGGGGGAAACAGGGGAGGTAGAGACCCAGTACTTC.

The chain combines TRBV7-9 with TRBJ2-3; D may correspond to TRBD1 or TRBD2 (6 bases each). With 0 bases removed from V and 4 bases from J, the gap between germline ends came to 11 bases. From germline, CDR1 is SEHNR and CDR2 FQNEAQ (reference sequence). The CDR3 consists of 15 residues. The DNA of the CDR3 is TGTGCCAGCAGCTTAGCGGGGGGCGTTGCAGATACGCAGTATTTT. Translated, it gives CASSLAGGVADTQYF.

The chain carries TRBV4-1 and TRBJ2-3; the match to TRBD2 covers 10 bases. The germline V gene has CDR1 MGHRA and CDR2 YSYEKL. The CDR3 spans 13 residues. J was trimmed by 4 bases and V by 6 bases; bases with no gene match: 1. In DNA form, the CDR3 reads TGCGCCAGCAGTGGACTAGCGGCAGATACGCAGTATTTT. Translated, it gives CASSGLAADTQYF.

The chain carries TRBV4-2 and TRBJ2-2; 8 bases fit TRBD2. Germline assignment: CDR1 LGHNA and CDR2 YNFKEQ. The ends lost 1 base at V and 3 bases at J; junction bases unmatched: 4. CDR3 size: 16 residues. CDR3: CASSQVLGRDTGELFF. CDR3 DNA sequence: TGTGCCAGCAGCCAAGTGCTCGGGAGGGACACCGGGGAGCTGTTTTTT.